The 11 T cell receptor beta chains below all came from one sample that was sequenced in a study of blood T cell repertoires in COVID-19. Only in-frame clones appear in the TCRdb table, and some are missing; sequencing was by immunoSEQ multiplex PCR. The table records over 200,000 clones, just under 90% of them present only once. Sequenced: peripheral blood. Receptors were obtained from a man aged 30 to 39 with COVID-19, enrolled during active disease.

The rearrangement uses TRBV5-1 and TRBJ2-1, with 7 bases fitting TRBD2. CDR1 is SGHRS, CDR2 YFSETQ, per germline. The ends lost 0 bases at V and 0 bases at J; junction bases unmatched: 9. The CDR3 is 18 amino acids. CDR3 in amino acids: CASSLGWLAESSYNEQFF. The CDR3 DNA is TGCGCCAGCAGCTTGGGGTGGCTAGCGGAGAGCTCCTACAATGAGCAGTTCTTC.

This sequence joins TRBV6-5 and TRBJ1-1, with a possible D match to TRBD1 (6 bases). The V end lost 6 bases, the J end lost 3 bases, and 14 bases lay between the germline ends. Germline assignment: CDR1 MNHEY and CDR2 SVGAGI. The CDR3 runs to 14 residues. The CDR3 sequence is CASRTDRLDTEAFF. The CDR3 bases are TGTGCCAGCAGGACCGACAGGCTGGACACTGAAGCTTTCTTT.

This chain joins TRBV11-2 and TRBJ1-5; D is unresolved. Trimming left V 2 bases short and J 5 bases short, with 25 bases between. Germline values: CDR1 SGHAT, CDR2 FQNNGV. This CDR3 is 19 amino acids long. The CDR3 DNA reads as TGTGCCAGCAGCTTAAGATGGGTGCTGTGCCACTCTCGGGATCAGCCCCAGCATTTT. This gives the protein CASSLRWVLCHSRDQPQHF. Together with reference TRBV11-2 and TRBJ1-5, the CDR3 gives the full variable domain: EAGVAQSPRYKIIEKRQSVAFWCNPISGHATLYWYQQILGQGPKLLIQFQNNGVVDDSQLPKDRFSAERLKGVDSTLKIQPAKLEDSAVYLCASSLRWVLCHSRDQPQHFGDGTRLSIL.

The chain is built from TRBV7-2 and TRBJ2-1; D uncertain. V was trimmed by 5 bases and J by 0 bases, leaving 14 bases between them. This CDR3 region has 16 residues. CDR1 is SGHTA, CDR2 FQGNSA, per germline. The CDR3 loop is CASSPPGSLSYNEQFF. DNA for the CDR3: TGTGCCAGCAGCCCCCCTGGTAGCCTCTCCTACAATGAGCAGTTCTTC.

The rearrangement links TRBV19 to TRBJ1-4, with 8 bases fitting TRBD1. J was trimmed by 6 bases and V by 2 bases; bases with no gene match: 5. This CDR3 region has 15 residues. Germline V lookup: CDR1 LNHDA, CDR2 SQIVND (reference sequence). CDR3 sequence: CASSIPTGADEKLFF. The CDR3 coding sequence is TGTGCCAGTAGTATACCGACAGGGGCAGATGAAAAACTGTTTTTT.

The genes are TRBV27 and TRBJ1-4, with D perhaps TRBD1 (6 bases). Looked up from germline, CDR1 is MNHEY and CDR2 is SMNVEV (reference sequence). V was pared by 4 bases and J by 4 bases, with 16 bases between. This CDR3 contains 16 residues. The CDR3 spells CASSSRGTRLNEKLFF. CDR3 coding DNA: TGTGCCAGCAGTTCGAGGGGGACAAGACTTAATGAAAAACTGTTTTTT. The whole variable domain, filled in from reference TRBV27 and TRBJ1-4, reads EAQVTQNPRYLITVTGKKLTVTCSQNMNHEYMSWYRQDPGLGLRQIYYSMNVEVTDKGDVPEGYKVSRKEKRNFPLILESPSPNQTSLYFCASSSRGTRLNEKLFFGSGTQLSVL.

This clone has just one count. This chain connects TRBV5-1 to TRBJ2-2, with D possibly being TRBD1 (6 bases). Germline V gives CDR1 SGHRS, CDR2 YFSETQ. V dropped 2 bases and J dropped 6 bases, with 14 bases sitting between them. The CDR3 has 15 amino acids. The CDR3: CASSLWGRESGELFF. The CDR3 region has the DNA TGCGCCAGCAGCTTATGGGGGCGCGAGTCCGGGGAGCTGTTTTTT.

This CDR3 is CASSLFSGLGNTEAFF. In DNA form, the CDR3 reads TGTGCCAGCAGTTTATTCAGCGGGTTGGGGAACACTGAAGCTTTCTTT. The chain combines TRBV27 with TRBJ1-1; no firm D call. CDR3 length: 16 residues. Trimming took 1 base from V and 1 from J, leaving 13 bases between them. Looked up from germline, CDR1 is MNHEY and CDR2 is SMNVEV (reference sequence).

The chain has TRBV5-4 and TRBJ2-5; D is possibly TRBD2 (5 bases). This CDR3 region has 14 residues. Germline values: CDR1 SGHNT, CDR2 YYREEE (reference sequence). Trimming removed 1 base from V and 5 bases from J, with 12 bases in between. In nucleotides, the CDR3 is TGTGCCAGCAGCTTGACTAGTGATCTGGAGACCCAGTACTTC. Its translation: CASSLTSDLETQYF.

The chain joins TRBV18 to TRBJ1-6; possibly TRBD1 for D (5 bases). Germline values: CDR1 KGHSH, CDR2 LQKENI. Between the trimmed V and J ends, which lost 1 base and 7 bases, there was a span of 5 bases. The CDR3 is 13 residues long. The CDR3 sequence is CASSPQGNSPLHF. The CDR3 DNA reads as TGTGCCAGCTCACCACAGGGGAATTCACCCCTCCACTTT.

The gene calls are TRBV7-8 and TRBJ1-2; D gene unclear. Germline CDR1 SGHVS, CDR2 FQNEAQ. The CDR3 runs 14 residues. V lost 7 bases to trimming and J lost 2 bases, with 14 bases between them. CDR3 protein: CASNLREGNYGYTF. DNA for the CDR3: TGTGCCAGCAACCTCCGGGAAGGAAACTATGGCTACACCTTC.